The following is a T cell receptor (beta chain) sequence with its context. The antigen is not known. The data were taken from a study of cytotoxic CD8 clonotypes in ibrutinib-treated CLL. CDR1 SEHNR and CDR2 FQNEAQ come from the germline V gene (reference sequence). The CDR3 consists of 15 residues. Trimming cost V 5 bases and J 3 bases; bases outside gene matches: 8. Repertoires were generated with immunoSEQ multiplex PCR, while TCRdb's copy carries only in-frame clones and drops some. The table records some 85,000 clones, 77% of them present only once. Broader study findings: A rise in clonality was seen at ibrutinib response, and a fall back toward baseline was seen at progression.

Sequenced material: PBMCs, taken after 24 months of ibrutinib treatment. This TCR derives from a human donor with chronic lymphocytic leukemia. This rearrangement joins TRBV7-9 to TRBJ1-2; TRBD1 aligns across 8 bases. The CDR3 region has the DNA TGTGCCAGCAGCGCATCAGGGGGCGCTGACTATGGCTACACCTTC. Amino acids: CASSASGGADYGYTF. Filled out from reference TRBV7-9 and TRBJ1-2, the complete variable domain reads DTGVSQNPRHKITKRGQNVTFRCDPISEHNRLYWYRQTLGQGPEFLTYFQNEAQLEKSRLLSDRFSAERPKGSFSTLEIQRTEQGDSAMYLCASSASGGADYGYTFGSGTRLTVV.